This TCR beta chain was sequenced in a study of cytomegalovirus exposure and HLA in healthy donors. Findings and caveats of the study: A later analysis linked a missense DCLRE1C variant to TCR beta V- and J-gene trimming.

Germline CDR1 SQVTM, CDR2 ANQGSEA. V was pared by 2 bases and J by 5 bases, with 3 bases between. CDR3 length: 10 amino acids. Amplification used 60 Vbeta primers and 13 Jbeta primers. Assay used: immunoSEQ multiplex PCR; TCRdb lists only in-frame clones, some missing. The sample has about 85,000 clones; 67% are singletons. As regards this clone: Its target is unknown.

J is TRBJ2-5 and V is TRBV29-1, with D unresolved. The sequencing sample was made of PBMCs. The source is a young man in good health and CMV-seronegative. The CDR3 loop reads CSVESETQYF. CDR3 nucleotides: TGCAGCGTTGAATCGGAGACCCAGTACTTC.